The 31 T cell receptor beta chains in this list originate from one sample, sequenced in a study of blood T cell repertoires in COVID-19 (dated by TCRdb to between 2020 and 2021). To prepare the library, the immunoSEQ multiplex PCR assay was applied. TCRdb provides this immuneACCESS table in a form limited to in-frame rearrangements. Some clones are lacking; in checked studies, under half of them reflect an unresolved V gene, and why the rest are absent is not known. The sample has under 250,000 clones on record, around four fifths of them singletons. More than 6% of the sample is taken by the ten largest. Sequencing was carried out using peripheral blood. These receptors originate from a woman aged 55-70 years with active or convalescent COVID-19.

The rearrangement links TRBV28 to TRBJ2-5, with D possibly matching TRBD2 (5 bases). The CDR3 has 11 amino acids. Germline lookup yields CDR1 MDHEN and CDR2 SYDVKM. Deletions cut 5 bases from V and 8 bases from J, with 9 bases between. The CDR3 is CASSMAGTQYF. DNA of the CDR3: TGTGCCAGCAGTATGGCGGGTACCCAGTACTTC.

This chain links TRBV2 with TRBJ1-2, with 7 nucleotides matching TRBD1. Trimming at V came to 1 base and at J to 6 bases, leaving 11 bases not matched to a gene. Per germline, CDR1 SNHLY and CDR2 FYNNEI. The CDR3 runs 16 residues. CDR3 in DNA: TGTGCCAGCAGTGAAGGTTTGGCAGGGGGAAGGAATGGCTACACCTTC. It yields the protein CASSEGLAGGRNGYTF.

This clone occurred a few times. The gene calls are TRBV10-2 and TRBJ2-7; 9 bases are shared with TRBD1. The CDR3 has 15 amino acids. Germline CDR1 and CDR2: WSHSY and SAAADI. V dropped 6 bases and J dropped 0; count of bases not matched to a gene: 6. Here the CDR3 DNA reads TGCGCCAGCAGGATGGACAGGGGCAGCTCCTACGAGCAGTACGTC. Translating it yields CASRMDRGSSYEQYV.

This sequence joins TRBV2 and TRBJ1-1; TRBD1 agrees at 11 bases. This CDR3 is 15 amino acids long. V shed 4 bases, J shed 4 bases, and the junction held 5 bases outside the gene matches. CDR1 and CDR2 from the germline V gene are SNHLY and FYNNEI. CDR3 region: CASSGRTGGVTEAFF. The CDR3 coding sequence is TGTGCCAGCAGTGGGAGGACAGGGGGCGTCACTGAAGCTTTCTTT.

This clone appeared a single time. The genes are TRBV19 and TRBJ2-7; the match to TRBD1 covers 8 bases. The CDR3 loop spans 15 amino acids. With 5 bases clipped from V and 3 bases from J, the junction kept 9 bases outside the gene matches. Germline V gene lookup returns CDR1 LNHDA and CDR2 SQIVND (reference sequence). This CDR3 reads CASSFLGGQGYEQYF. CDR3 sequence (DNA): TGTGCCAGTAGTTTTCTCGGAGGACAGGGCTACGAGCAGTACTTC.

This clone turned up a few times. This chain links TRBV3-1 (or the pseudogene TRBV3-2) with TRBJ2-2, with D perhaps TRBD1 (6 bases). This CDR3 is 14 amino acids long. The germline gives CDR1 LGHDT, CDR2 YNNKEL (reference sequence). V lost 4 bases to trimming and J lost 6 bases, with 12 bases between them. CDR3 protein: CASSPYDRPGELFF. In nucleotides, the CDR3 is TGTGCCAGCAGCCCATACGACAGGCCCGGGGAGCTGTTTTTT.

The rearrangement links TRBV5-4 to TRBJ2-1, with 8 bases aligning to TRBD1. Trimming cost V 4 bases and J 0 bases; bases outside gene matches: 3. CDR1 is SGHNT, CDR2 YYREEE, per germline (reference sequence). The CDR3 consists of 15 residues. CDR3 sequence: CASSPDRGSYNEQFF. The CDR3 nucleotides are TGTGCCAGCAGCCCCGACAGGGGCTCCTACAATGAGCAGTTCTTC. The entire variable domain, with the rest obtained from reference TRBV5-4 and TRBJ2-1, is as follows: ETGVTQSPTHLIKTRGQQVTLRCSSQSGHNTVSWYQQALGQGPQFIFQYYREEENGRGNFPPRFSGLQFPNYSSELNVNALELDDSALYLCASSPDRGSYNEQFFGPGTRLTVL.

The J gene is TRBJ2-3, the V gene TRBV7-2, with D tentatively TRBD2 (6 bases). Germline V CDR1 and CDR2: SGHTA, FQGNSA. This CDR3 is built from 15 residues. V was trimmed by 5 bases and J by 6 bases, leaving 18 bases between them. CDR3 amino acids: CASSPQSGVSDTQYF. Here the CDR3 DNA reads TGTGCCAGCAGCCCCCAGTCGGGGGTGTCGGATACGCAGTATTTT.

This chain uses TRBV5-4 with TRBJ1-1, with no clear D. Germline V lookup: CDR1 SGHNT, CDR2 YYREEE (reference sequence). The V gene lost 1 base and the J gene lost 3 bases, with 7 bases spanning the gap. This CDR3 spans 13 amino acids. The CDR3 loop is CASSLTLDTEAFF. The CDR3 DNA sequence: TGTGCCAGCAGCTTGACTTTAGACACTGAAGCTTTCTTT.

The chain joins TRBV14 to TRBJ1-6, with 9 bases matching TRBD1. CDR1 is SGHDN and CDR2 is FVKESK in the germline V gene. J gave up 9 bases and V 0 bases, and 3 bases lay outside the gene matches. This CDR3 is 15 amino acids long. The CDR3 protein is CASSQEWTGVSPLHF. The CDR3 coding sequence is TGTGCCAGCAGCCAAGAATGGACAGGGGTTTCACCCCTCCACTTT. Full variable domain (remainder filled in from reference TRBV14 and TRBJ1-6): EAGVTQFPSHSVIEKGQTVTLRCDPISGHDNLYWYRRVMGKEIKFLLHFVKESKQDESGMPNNRFLAERTGGTYSTLKVQPAELEDSGVYFCASSQEWTGVSPLHFGNGTRLTVT.

The V and J genes are TRBV5-1 and TRBJ2-3; weak D call: TRBD1 (5 bases). Germline assignment: CDR1 SGHRS and CDR2 YFSETQ. This CDR3 spans 15 amino acids. The V and J ends lost 7 bases and 0 bases respectively, with 15 bases between them. The CDR3 bases are TGCGCCAGCCGAGACCTGGCAGGGAGCACAGATACGCAGTATTTT. It is translated as CASRDLAGSTDTQYF.

This rearrangement joins TRBV6-5 to TRBJ2-5; TRBD2 matches 12 bases. In germline, CDR1 is MNHEY, CDR2 SVGAGI. This CDR3 has 15 amino acids. V lost 6 bases and J lost 1; bases outside the gene matches: 3. CDR3 bases: TGTGCCAGCAGCCGACTAGCGGGAGTCCAAGAGACCCAGTACTTC. It yields the protein CASSRLAGVQETQYF.

The chain joins TRBV5-5 to TRBJ1-6; tentative D call: TRBD1 (6 bases). The CDR3 spans 15 residues. The V end was cut by 4 bases, the J end by 14 bases, with 22 bases between. Germline CDR1 SGHKS, CDR2 YYEKEE (reference sequence). The CDR3 coding sequence is TGTGCCAGCAGCACGGGGGGCAGAAAAGGGGGGACCCTCCACTTT. It yields the protein CASSTGGRKGGTLHF.

The V and J genes are TRBV5-1 and TRBJ2-1; the match to TRBD1 covers 7 bases. The CDR3 has 15 amino acids. The V segment lost 4 bases and the J segment 2 bases; nucleotides outside the gene matches: 6. Looked up from germline, CDR1 is SGHRS and CDR2 is YFSETQ. As DNA, the CDR3 is TGCGCCAGCAGCCCGGAAGGGACAGCCTACAATGAGCAGTTCTTC. Translating it yields CASSPEGTAYNEQFF.

J is TRBJ1-1 and V is TRBV12-5, with 8 bases fitting TRBD1. Germline V gene sequence: CDR1 LGHNT, CDR2 FRNRAP. V shed 5 bases and J 3 bases; nucleotides not matched to a gene: 2. The CDR3 is 13 residues long. CDR3 region: CASGQGAYTEAFF. The CDR3 DNA follows: TGTGCTAGTGGTCAGGGGGCGTACACTGAAGCTTTCTTT.

The V call is TRBV3-1 (or the pseudogene TRBV3-2), the J call TRBJ2-1; 10 bases match TRBD2. Trimming took 2 bases from V and 5 from J; bases not matched to a gene: 12. There are 18 residues in the CDR3. CDR1 and CDR2 from the germline V gene are LGHDT and YNNKEL (reference sequence). CDR3 loop: CASSQTPSFLAGDNEQFF. For the CDR3, the DNA is TGTGCCAGCAGCCAAACACCCTCCTTCCTAGCGGGAGACAATGAGCAGTTCTTC.

The chain links TRBV6-5 to TRBJ1-2; D is undetermined. The CDR3 spans 14 residues. Trimming left V 8 bases short and J 1 base short, with 14 bases between. CDR1 MNHEY and CDR2 SVGAGI come from the germline V gene. This CDR3 is CASQTDSYNYGYTF. The CDR3 bases are TGTGCCAGCCAAACTGACTCCTATAACTATGGCTACACCTTC.

The chain links TRBV5-1 to TRBJ2-1; 7 bases match TRBD1. J gave up 3 bases and V 3 bases, and 3 bases lay outside the gene matches. CDR1 and CDR2 (germline): SGHRS, YFSETQ. This CDR3 is built from 14 residues. The CDR3 DNA reads TGCGCCAGCAGCTGGGACAGCGACTACAATGAGCAGTTCTTC. It encodes CASSWDSDYNEQFF.

This clone was observed once. The V gene is TRBV15, the J gene TRBJ1-3; the D gene is possibly TRBD1 (6 bases). This CDR3 is built from 15 residues. Germline CDR1 reads LNHNV; CDR2 reads YYDKDF (reference sequence). Trimming pared 0 bases from V and 2 bases from J, leaving 8 bases between. This CDR3 is CATSRDKGAGNTIYF. Here the CDR3 DNA reads TGTGCCACCAGCAGAGATAAGGGGGCTGGAAACACCATATATTTT.

The V call is TRBV5-1, the J call TRBJ2-1, with a possible D match to TRBD2 (7 bases). Germline V gene data show CDR1 as SGHRS and CDR2 as YFSETQ. The CDR3 runs to 15 residues. Deletions cut 4 bases from V and 5 bases from J, with 16 bases between. CDR3 sequence reads: CASSPREGGDNEQFF. DNA of the CDR3: TGCGCCAGCAGCCCCAGGGAGGGGGGTGACAATGAGCAGTTCTTC.

The V call is TRBV5-1, the J call TRBJ2-2; TRBD2 agrees at 10 bases. This CDR3 comprises 18 residues. Germline-derived CDR1 and CDR2 are SGHRS and YFSETQ. The ends lost 1 base at V and 0 bases at J; junction bases unmatched: 6. Here the CDR3 reads CASSLSIAGGPNTGELFF. The CDR3 nucleotides are TGCGCCAGCAGCTTGAGTATAGCGGGGGGCCCGAACACCGGGGAGCTGTTTTTT.

The rearrangement uses TRBV28 and TRBJ1-2, with 8 positions matching TRBD1. Germline V gives CDR1 MDHEN, CDR2 SYDVKM. The CDR3 sequence is 15 residues long. J was trimmed by 3 bases and V by 6 bases; bases with no gene match: 9. CDR3 bases: TGTGCCAGCAGATTTTCGACAGGGGTGGACTATGGCTACACCTTC. Translating it yields CASRFSTGVDYGYTF.

The chain recombines TRBV5-5 with TRBJ2-3, with D perhaps matching TRBD1 (5 bases). The V gene's germline CDR1 is SGHKS and CDR2 YYEKEE (reference sequence). The V end was cut by 3 bases, the J end by 1 base, with 12 bases between. The CDR3 is 15 residues long. CDR3 sequence (DNA): TGTGCCAGCAGCTCGCCAACACAGGGCACAGATACGCAGTATTTT. Amino acid sequence: CASSSPTQGTDTQYF.

The CDR3 sequence is CASSARTSGPETQYF. As DNA, the CDR3 is TGTGCCAGCAGTGCCCGGACTAGCGGACCAGAGACCCAGTACTTC. The V and J genes are TRBV2 and TRBJ2-5, with 10 bases fitting TRBD2. The V and J ends lost 4 bases and 4 bases, in that order; junction bases with no gene match: 6. Germline V CDR1 and CDR2: SNHLY, FYNNEI. The CDR3 has 15 residues.

J is TRBJ2-3 and V is TRBV7-2; 15 bases are a match to TRBD2. This CDR3 spans 18 amino acids. V shed 6 bases and J 6 bases; nucleotides not matched to a gene: 13. Germline CDR1 and CDR2: SGHTA and FQGNSA. Here the CDR3 reads CASSSTDSGLAGGDTQYF. CDR3 sequence (DNA): TGTGCCAGCAGTTCAACAGACTCAGGACTAGCGGGAGGGGATACGCAGTATTTT. Full variable domain (remainder filled in from reference TRBV7-2 and TRBJ2-3): GAGVSQSPSNKVTEKGKDVELRCDPISGHTALYWYRQSLGQGLEFLIYFQGNSAPDKSGLPSDRFSAERTGGSVSTLTIQRTQQEDSAVYLCASSSTDSGLAGGDTQYFGPGTRLTVL.

In its sample, this clone was seen many times. The CDR3: CASSLGTSGNTDTQYF. Here the CDR3 DNA reads TGTGCCAGCAGCTTAGGGACTAGCGGTAACACAGATACGCAGTATTTT. The rearrangement joins TRBV7-3 to TRBJ2-3, with 11 bases identical to TRBD2. This CDR3 has 16 residues. V lost 2 bases and J lost 2; bases outside the gene matches: 3. Germline values: CDR1 SGHTA, CDR2 FQGTGA.

This chain links TRBV18 with TRBJ1-3, with 7 bases matching TRBD1. Germline CDR1 and CDR2: KGHSH and LQKENI. After removal of 2 bases from V and 2 bases from J, the junction contained 6 bases not matched to a gene. This CDR3 is built from 16 residues. CDR3 sequence: CASSPEGAAAGNTIYF. CDR3 nucleotide sequence: TGTGCCAGCTCACCAGAGGGGGCAGCGGCTGGAAACACCATATATTTT.

The rearrangement uses TRBV4-1 and TRBJ2-7; D gene ambiguous. The ends were cut back, 3 bases at V and 2 bases at J, with 8 bases in the middle. Germline assignment: CDR1 MGHRA and CDR2 YSYEKL. The CDR3 has 13 amino acids. The CDR3 spells CASSQRTAYEQYF. CDR3 coding DNA: TGCGCCAGCAGCCAGAGAACAGCCTACGAGCAGTACTTC.

The rearrangement uses TRBV28 and TRBJ1-4; 11 bases match TRBD1. CDR3 length: 15 residues. The V and J ends lost 5 bases and 8 bases, in that order; junction bases with no gene match: 7. Germline V gene sequence: CDR1 MDHEN, CDR2 SYDVKM. The CDR3 DNA reads as TGTGCCAGCAGTCCAAATGGACAGGGGGCGGAAAAACTGTTTTTT. Translation: CASSPNGQGAEKLFF.

This chain uses TRBV25-1 with TRBJ2-1; TRBD1 is a possible D gene (6 bases). V lost 8 bases and J lost 6, with 17 bases in between. The CDR3 runs 14 residues. Looked up from germline, CDR1 is MGHDK and CDR2 is SYGVNS. In DNA, the CDR3 is TGTGCCAGCTCGAAGGAACAGGGCCTCAATGAGCAGTTCTTC. It translates to CASSKEQGLNEQFF.

The chain carries TRBV28 and TRBJ2-7; TRBD1 matches 10 bases. The CDR3 totals 14 residues. V was clipped by 2 bases and J by 3 bases; unmatched bases: 1. Germline values: CDR1 MDHEN, CDR2 SYDVKM. In nucleotides, the CDR3 is TGTGCCAGCAGTTTAGGGGACAGGGGCTACGAGCAGTACGTC. This encodes CASSLGDRGYEQYV.